The 14 T cell receptor beta chains below were found in one sample sequenced in a study of blood T cell repertoires in COVID-19 (dated by TCRdb to about 2020). The library was made by the immunoSEQ multiplex PCR assay. TCRdb stores this immuneACCESS table with in-frame sequences only. Part of the clones is absent; in the studies checked, under half of the shortfall reflects unresolved V genes, and no reason is known for the rest. In this sample the table shows about 220,000 clones, 83% of which occur a single time. 3.6% of the sample is held by the ten biggest clonotypes. The sample comprised PBMCs or T cells enriched from blood (not recorded which). Source of these receptors: a woman in her forties who had been exposed to COVID-19.

This clone appeared a single time. The chain recombines TRBV6-5 with TRBJ1-6, with a tentative D call TRBD1 (5 bases). Germline loops: CDR1 MNHEY, CDR2 SVGAGI. Between the trimmed V and J ends, which lost 6 bases and 10 bases, there was a span of 13 bases. The CDR3 contains 13 residues. CDR3 in DNA: TGTGCCAGCAGGTCCCCTGGGGCATCACCCCTCCACTTT. Encoded protein: CASRSPGASPLHF.

The CDR3: CASSHGSSPLHF. In DNA, the CDR3 is TGTGCCAGCAGCCACGGGAGTTCACCCCTCCACTTT. The J gene is TRBJ1-6, the V gene TRBV14; D not certain. V lost 3 bases, J lost 9 bases, and 6 bases lay in between. CDR1 and CDR2 from the germline V gene are SGHDN and FVKESK. The CDR3 loop spans 12 amino acids.

The V and J genes are TRBV9 and TRBJ1-5; TRBD1 aligns across 7 bases. The CDR3 is 17 residues long. CDR1 and CDR2 (germline): SGDLS, YYNGEE. After removal of 0 bases from V and 0 bases from J, the junction contained 6 bases not matched to a gene. For the CDR3, the DNA is TGTGCCAGCAGCGTAGATAAACAGGGGATTAGCAATCAGCCCCAGCATTTT. This translates into CASSVDKQGISNQPQHF. The entire variable domain, with the rest obtained from reference TRBV9 and TRBJ1-5, is as follows: DSGVTQTPKHLITATGQRVTLRCSPRSGDLSVYWYQQSLDQGLQFLIQYYNGEERAKGNILERFSAQQFPDLHSELNLSSLELGDSALYFCASSVDKQGISNQPQHFGDGTRLSIL.

The chain couples TRBV9 to TRBJ2-5; 9 bases match TRBD1. Trimming removed 3 bases from V and 5 bases from J; junction bases left unmatched: 5. In germline, CDR1 is SGDLS, CDR2 YYNGEE. The CDR3 is made up of 14 amino acids. Here the CDR3 DNA reads TGTGCCAGCAGCGAACAGGGGGCATATGAGACCCAGTACTTC. Protein product: CASSEQGAYETQYF. Complete variable domain (other parts from reference TRBV9 and TRBJ2-5): DSGVTQTPKHLITATGQRVTLRCSPRSGDLSVYWYQQSLDQGLQFLIQYYNGEERAKGNILERFSAQQFPDLHSELNLSSLELGDSALYFCASSEQGAYETQYFGPGTRLLVL.

The chain carries TRBV5-4 and TRBJ2-2; TRBD2 matches 7 bases. CDR3 size: 16 residues. With 3 bases clipped from V and 0 bases from J, the junction kept 5 bases outside the gene matches. In germline, CDR1 is SGHNT, CDR2 YYREEE (reference sequence). CDR3: CASSSGSGANTGELFF. The CDR3 nucleotides read TGTGCCAGCAGCTCGGGGAGCGGGGCGAACACCGGGGAGCTGTTTTTT.

The chain joins TRBV11-3 to TRBJ2-1, with 11 positions matching TRBD2. The junction had 5 bases not matched to a gene; V was cut back by 5 bases and J by 8 bases. Germline CDR1 SGHNT, CDR2 YENEEA. The CDR3 contains 14 residues. The CDR3 protein is CASSRSGGADEQFF. The DNA of the CDR3 is TGTGCCAGCAGCCGTAGCGGGGGGGCCGATGAGCAGTTCTTC.

This clone was seen only a few times. This chain connects TRBV19 to TRBJ1-2; unclear D gene. Between the trimmed V and J ends, which lost 6 bases and 4 bases, there was a span of 15 bases. CDR3 length equals 14 residues. Per germline, CDR1 LNHDA and CDR2 SQIVND (reference sequence). This CDR3 is CASSQAPTSYGYTF. DNA of the CDR3: TGTGCCAGTAGCCAGGCACCCACCTCCTATGGCTACACCTTC.

For the CDR3, the DNA is TGCGCCAGCAGCCAAGCGAGCGGGGCCAGCTCCTACAATGAGCAGTTCTTC. Its protein product is CASSQASGASSYNEQFF. V is TRBV4-1 and J is TRBJ2-1; 7 bases map to TRBD2. The CDR3 extends over 17 amino acids. Germline CDR1 is MGHRA and CDR2 is YSYEKL. V lost 1 base to trimming and J lost 0 bases; unmatched junction nucleotides: 6.

In nucleotides, the CDR3 is TGTGCCAGCAAATTACTCCCGGGACAGGGGAGCTATGGCTACACCTTC. It translates to CASKLLPGQGSYGYTF. The chain is built from TRBV19 and TRBJ1-2; 10 bases map to TRBD1. Per germline, CDR1 LNHDA and CDR2 SQIVND (reference sequence). V lost 9 bases to trimming and J lost 4 bases; unmatched junction nucleotides: 14. The CDR3 consists of 16 residues.

The chain has TRBV28 and TRBJ1-1; weak D call: TRBD1 (5 bases). CDR3 length: 15 residues. Germline V lookup: CDR1 MDHEN, CDR2 SYDVKM. The V and J ends lost 2 bases and 4 bases respectively, with 14 bases between them. CDR3 protein: CASSLPQRQGTEAFF. CDR3 nucleotides: TGTGCCAGCAGTTTACCCCAACGCCAGGGCACTGAAGCTTTCTTT.

This clone was found many times. J is TRBJ1-2 and V is TRBV7-9; 7 bases agree with TRBD1. The CDR3 covers 14 residues. V lost 2 bases, J lost 2 bases, and 2 bases stayed unmatched. CDR1 is SEHNR and CDR2 is FQNEAQ in the germline V gene (reference sequence). The CDR3 region is CASSLTGDNYGYTF. DNA of the CDR3: TGTGCCAGCAGCTTAACAGGGGACAACTATGGCTACACCTTC.

The chain joins TRBV18 to TRBJ1-1, with D perhaps TRBD1 (5 bases). The V and J ends lost 6 bases and 3 bases respectively, with 11 bases between them. Germline CDR1 and CDR2: KGHSH and LQKENI. There are 13 residues in the CDR3. CDR3 sequence (DNA): TGTGCCAGCTCGGACAATCAAGACACTGAAGCTTTCTTT. Its protein is CASSDNQDTEAFF.

J is TRBJ2-1 and V is TRBV18; 8 bases align to TRBD1. Losses at the gene ends were 3 bases for V and 6 bases for J; bases not matched to a gene: 4. The V gene's germline CDR1 is KGHSH and CDR2 LQKENI. The CDR3 spans 14 residues. The CDR3 nucleotides read TGTGCCAGCTCACCGAAGGACAGGGTCAATGAGCAGTTCTTC. Its translation: CASSPKDRVNEQFF.

The gene calls are TRBV11-3 and TRBJ2-2, with 7 positions matching TRBD1. This CDR3 has 15 residues. Germline values: CDR1 SGHNT, CDR2 YENEEA. V was pared by 4 bases and J by 2 bases, with 4 bases of the junction left unmatched. The DNA for the CDR3 is TGTGCCAGCAGCTCTTCAGGGGGTAACACCGGGGAGCTGTTTTTT. It translates to CASSSSGGNTGELFF.